This is a list of T cell receptor beta chains from one sample in a study of blood T cell repertoires in COVID-19. The data were produced by immunoSEQ multiplex PCR, yet TCRdb's version contains in-frame clones alone and is incomplete. The sample contains a few hundred thousand clones, 88% of which appear only once. The sequencing sample was made of peripheral blood. These TCRs come from a man between 60 and 70 years old who had recovered from COVID-19. Each CDR3 is given without its conserved first and last residue. Expanded clones are given a class, and other clones once, few, many or no size at all.

once | TRBJ2-2 | TRBV3-1/TRBV3-2 | ASRGQGMNAGELF
NA | TRBJ2-5 | TRBV19 | ASSIPGTGDETQY
NA | TRBJ2-1 | TRBV29-1 | SVERRGGYNEQF
NA | TRBJ1-1 | TRBV6-6 | ASSRQGTTEAF
NA | TRBJ1-1 | TRBV6-5 | ASSWTGNTEAF
NA | TRBJ1-1 | TRBV9 | ASSVLQGAGRAEAF
few | TRBJ2-3 | TRBV5-1 | ASSSGTGHTDTQY
NA | TRBJ1-5 | TRBV28 | ASSLSGQGVQPQH
NA | TRBJ1-1 | TRBV30 | AWRDWTGEATEAF
NA | TRBJ2-1 | TRBV4-1 | ASSQTTGGGYNEQF
NA | TRBJ2-7 | TRBV6-2/TRBV6-3 | ASSQPDRNLREQY
NA | TRBJ2-7 | TRBV13 | ASSLRRGGYEQY
NA | TRBJ2-3 | TRBV3-1/TRBV3-2 | ASSLDGLAGGTDTQY
once | TRBJ1-6 | TRBV7-3 | ASSLFGRQGSSYNSPLH
few | TRBJ1-2 | TRBV27 | ASSLRGASYGYT